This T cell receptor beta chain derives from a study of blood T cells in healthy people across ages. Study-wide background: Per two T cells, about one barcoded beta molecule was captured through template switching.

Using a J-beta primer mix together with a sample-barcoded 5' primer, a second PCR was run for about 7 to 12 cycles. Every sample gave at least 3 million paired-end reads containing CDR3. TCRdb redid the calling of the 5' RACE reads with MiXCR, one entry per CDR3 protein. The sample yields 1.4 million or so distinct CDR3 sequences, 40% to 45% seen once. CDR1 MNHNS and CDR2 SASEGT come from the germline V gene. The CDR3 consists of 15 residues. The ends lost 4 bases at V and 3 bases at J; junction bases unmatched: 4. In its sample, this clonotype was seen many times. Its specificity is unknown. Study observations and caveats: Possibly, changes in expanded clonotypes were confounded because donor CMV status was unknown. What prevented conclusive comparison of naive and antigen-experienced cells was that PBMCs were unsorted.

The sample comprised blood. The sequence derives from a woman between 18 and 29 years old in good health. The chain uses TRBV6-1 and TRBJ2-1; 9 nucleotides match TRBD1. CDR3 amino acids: CASSGMTGGYNEQFF. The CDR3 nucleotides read TGTGCCAGCAGTGGCATGACAGGGGGCTACAATGAGCAGTTCTTC.